Listed here are 22 T cell receptor beta chains from one sample, sequenced in a study of CD8 T cells in ankylosing spondylitis. TCRdb fed the 5' RACE reads into MiXCR, producing one record per CDR3 protein. The repertoire holds about 330,000 distinct CDR3 sequences, with 7% to 9% as singletons. For these receptors, no antigen is known. Overall study results and limits: Several highly homologous variants formed a TCR beta motif that appeared characteristic of ankylosing spondylitis blood.

What was sequenced was blood, either unsorted or a sorted T cell fraction (not recorded which). These receptors were obtained from a male donor with ankylosing spondylitis.

This clonotype was seen only a few times. The rearrangement uses TRBV11-1 and TRBJ2-1; D gene ambiguous. The V gene lost 5 bases and the J gene lost 6 bases, with 20 bases spanning the gap. The germline gives CDR1 SGHAT, CDR2 FQDESV (reference sequence). The CDR3 length is 16 residues. The DNA of the CDR3 is TGTGCCAGCAGCCCTCGCACTGAGCTAAGCCTCAATGAGCAGTTCTTC. Amino acids: CASSPRTELSLNEQFF.

CDR3 in DNA: TGTGCCAGCAGCTTCACAGCACCCTCGAGCTCTGGAAACACCATATATTTT. Protein sequence: CASSFTAPSSSGNTIYF. The chain employs TRBV7-2 and TRBJ1-3; no reliable D call. This CDR3 has 17 residues. Germline V lookup: CDR1 SGHTA, CDR2 FQGNSA. V lost 3 bases to trimming and J lost 0 bases, with 15 bases between them.

This clonotype has at least ten counts. The J gene is TRBJ1-5, the V gene TRBV11-1, with TRBD1 matching over 12 bases. CDR1 is SGHAT, CDR2 FQDESV, per germline (reference sequence). The CDR3 extends over 19 amino acids. After removal of 5 bases from V and 7 bases from J, the junction contained 18 bases not matched to a gene. CDR3 sequence reads: CASSQTHEPGTGGGQPQHF. The CDR3 nucleotides read TGTGCCAGCAGCCAGACCCACGAGCCCGGGACAGGGGGCGGACAGCCCCAGCATTTT.

This clonotype was counted only a few times. The rearrangement uses TRBV10-3 and TRBJ2-7; D not certain. The germline gives CDR1 ENHRY, CDR2 SYGVKD. V lost 1 base, J lost 2 bases, and 15 bases lay in between. The CDR3 runs to 16 residues. The CDR3 region is CAISEYASRATYEQYF. CDR3 sequence (DNA): TGTGCCATCAGTGAGTACGCTAGTAGGGCTACCTACGAGCAGTACTTC.

This clonotype was recorded at least ten times. CDR3 in amino acids: CSVDPSGNNEQFF. In nucleotides, the CDR3 is TGCAGCGTTGACCCTAGCGGGAACAATGAGCAGTTCTTC. The chain employs TRBV29-1 and TRBJ2-1, with 9 nucleotides matching TRBD2. Germline V gene data show CDR1 as SQVTM and CDR2 as ANQGSEA. CDR3 length: 13 amino acids. Trimming at V came to 3 bases and at J to 5 bases, leaving 2 bases not matched to a gene.

V is TRBV11-2 and J is TRBJ2-5; TRBD1 matches at 8 bases. Trimming at V came to 5 bases and at J to 5 bases, leaving 4 bases not matched to a gene. Germline V lookup: CDR1 SGHAT, CDR2 FQNNGV. There are 13 residues in the CDR3. CDR3 region: CASSATGVETQYF. In DNA, the CDR3 is TGTGCCAGCAGCGCGACAGGGGTCGAGACCCAGTACTTC.

This clonotype has a handful of counts. The CDR3 DNA reads TGTGCCAGCAGCTTGGAAGTGGAAACCTATAATTCACCCCTCCACTTT. It codes for CASSLEVETYNSPLHF. This chain uses TRBV5-6 with TRBJ1-6; D is ambiguous. Germline V lookup: CDR1 SGHDT, CDR2 YYEEEE. The CDR3 consists of 16 residues. V lost 0 bases to trimming and J lost 2 bases, with 9 bases between them.

The chain has TRBV6-1 and TRBJ2-7, with 11 bases fitting TRBD2. Germline trimming cut 4 bases from V and 3 bases from J; bases unmatched to any gene: 5. The CDR3 spans 15 residues. The germline CDR1 and CDR2 sequences are MNHNS and SASEGT. The CDR3: CASSATSGIIYEQYF. The CDR3 DNA follows: TGTGCCAGCAGTGCGACTAGCGGGATTATCTACGAGCAGTACTTC.

The V and J genes are TRBV25-1 and TRBJ1-6; D unresolved. Germline V gene sequence: CDR1 MGHDK, CDR2 SYGVNS. This CDR3 comprises 15 residues. Trimming shortened V by 1 base and J by 8 bases, and 12 bases separated the two germline ends. The DNA for the CDR3 is TGTGCCAGCAGTGAATTTGCCGAATATGATTCACCCCTCCACTTT. Its protein is CASSEFAEYDSPLHF. Drawing the rest from reference TRBV25-1 and TRBJ1-6, the complete variable domain is EADIYQTPRYLVIGTGKKITLECSQTMGHDKMYWYQQDPGMELHLIHYSYGVNSTEKGDLSSESTVSRIRTEHFPLTLESARPSHTSQYLCASSEFAEYDSPLHFGNGTRLTVT.

This chain connects TRBV5-1 to TRBJ1-2; D is undetermined. Deletions cut 3 bases from V and 6 bases from J, with 15 bases between. CDR1 is SGHRS, CDR2 YFSETQ, per germline. The length of the CDR3 is 14 residues. The DNA for the CDR3 is TGCGCCAGCAGCTCCTCGATGGCGGTTGATGGCTACACCTTC. Translating gives CASSSSMAVDGYTF. Combining the CDR3 with reference TRBV5-1 and TRBJ1-2 gives the whole variable domain KAGVTQTPRYLIKTRGQQVTLSCSPISGHRSVSWYQQTPGQGLQFLFEYFSETQRNKGNFPGRFSGRQFSNSRSEMNVSTLELGDSALYLCASSSSMAVDGYTFGSGTRLTVV.

Concerning this clonotype: A much larger clone is a single base away; this may be a read error. V gene TRBV14 combines with J gene TRBJ2-3; TRBD2 matches 9 bases. The CDR3 covers 16 residues. V dropped 4 bases and J dropped 3; count of bases not matched to a gene: 8. Germline V gene sequence: CDR1 SGHDN, CDR2 FVKESK. The CDR3 reads CASSPKSSGRTDTQYF. The CDR3 DNA reads TGTGCCAGCAGCCCGAAATCAAGCGGGAGGACAGATACGCAGTATTTT.

In its sample, this clonotype was seen a few times. This rearrangement joins TRBV2 to TRBJ2-7, with a weak D call TRBD1 (6 bases). CDR1 SNHLY and CDR2 FYNNEI come from the germline V gene. CDR3 length: 12 residues. V was trimmed by 6 bases and J by 6 bases, leaving 12 bases between them. CDR3 in amino acids: CASRQQGSEQYF. Here the CDR3 DNA reads TGTGCCAGCAGGCAACAGGGAAGCGAGCAGTACTTC.

This clonotype occurred many times. The chain couples TRBV5-1 to TRBJ2-1; 10 bases are shared with TRBD2. The CDR3 length is 17 residues. CDR1 and CDR2 (germline): SGHRS, YFSETQ. The J segment lost 1 base and the V segment lost 0 bases, leaving 4 bases of the junction unmatched. CDR3 sequence reads: CASSLGVAGGSYNEQFF. CDR3 coding DNA: TGCGCCAGCAGCTTGGGTGTAGCGGGAGGTTCCTACAATGAGCAGTTCTTC.

This chain connects TRBV5-4 to TRBJ2-1; possible D gene TRBD2, 6 bases. Germline lookup yields CDR1 SGHNT and CDR2 YYREEE (reference sequence). The CDR3 runs 15 residues. The V end was cut by 1 base, the J end by 4 bases, with 12 bases between. CDR3 bases: TGTGCCAGCAGCTTGCCCAGGACTATATACAATGAGCAGTTCTTC. Translation gives CASSLPRTIYNEQFF.

This clonotype was recorded many times. The gene calls are TRBV29-1 and TRBJ2-3, with 7 bases lining up with TRBD2. The CDR3 consists of 13 residues. Germline lookup yields CDR1 SQVTM and CDR2 ANQGSEA. V lost 6 bases, J lost 2 bases, and 5 bases stayed unmatched. In DNA, the CDR3 is TGCAGCGTGATCCGGGACTACACAGATACGCAGTATTTT. This encodes CSVIRDYTDTQYF.

This clonotype was seen at least ten times. This chain links TRBV12-3 or TRBV12-4 with TRBJ2-3; no definite D call. Trimming took off 2 bases at V and 6 bases at J, with 12 bases between the two ends. The CDR3 length is 14 residues. The CDR3 is CASSLRVFVDTQYF. The CDR3 coding sequence is TGTGCCAGCAGTTTAAGGGTTTTCGTGGATACGCAGTATTTT.

This clonotype was counted only a few times. The chain couples TRBV11-1 to TRBJ1-4; D possibly corresponds to TRBD1 (5 bases). Trimming shortened V by 0 bases and J by 6 bases, and 20 bases separated the two germline ends. Germline lookup yields CDR1 SGHAT and CDR2 FQDESV (reference sequence). The CDR3 has 18 residues. CDR3 region: CASSLAWRSQVNDEKLFF. In DNA form, the CDR3 reads TGTGCCAGCAGCTTAGCGTGGAGGTCACAGGTTAACGATGAAAAACTGTTTTTT.

The chain is built from TRBV2 and TRBJ1-1; D perhaps matches TRBD1 (5 bases). Trimming cost V 6 bases and J 2 bases, with 16 bases left between them. In germline, CDR1 is SNHLY, CDR2 FYNNEI. The CDR3 loop spans 15 amino acids. CDR3 nucleotide sequence: TGTGCCAGCAGCATCGGGAGAGGGGTCAACACTGAAGCTTTCTTT. It encodes CASSIGRGVNTEAFF.

The chain carries TRBV20-1 and TRBJ1-5; a possible D gene is TRBD1 (6 bases). The V and J ends lost 2 bases and 4 bases respectively, with 12 bases between them. Germline V gene lookup returns CDR1 DFQATT and CDR2 SNEGSKA (reference sequence). The CDR3 is 14 amino acids. The CDR3 nucleotides read TGCAGTGCTAGACTAACGGACAGTAATCAGCCCCAGCATTTT. Protein product: CSARLTDSNQPQHF.

This clonotype was found a few times. The CDR3: CASSQQGARDEQYF. The DNA for the CDR3 is TGTGCCAGCAGCCAACAGGGGGCCAGAGACGAGCAGTACTTC. The rearrangement uses TRBV3-1 and TRBJ2-7, with TRBD1 identical over 8 bases. J gave up 5 bases and V 2 bases, and 5 bases lay outside the gene matches. The CDR3 is 14 amino acids. CDR1 and CDR2 (germline): LGHDT, YNNKEL (reference sequence).

The chain uses TRBV3-1 and TRBJ2-5; TRBD2 agrees at 8 bases. This CDR3 has 15 amino acids. Germline CDR1 reads LGHDT; CDR2 reads YNNKEL (reference sequence). V shed 4 bases and J 4 bases; nucleotides not matched to a gene: 8. CDR3 in DNA: TGTGCCAGCAGCCGGCGACTAGCGCATCGAGAGACCCAGTACTTC. It codes for CASSRRLAHRETQYF.

This clonotype occurred a few times. The chain employs TRBV12-3 or TRBV12-4 and TRBJ2-7; D is undetermined. This CDR3 comprises 11 residues. V lost 6 bases, J lost 3 bases, and 6 bases lay in between. The CDR3 DNA sequence: TGTGCCAGCAGAAGATACTACGAGCAGTACTTC. Its translation: CASRRYYEQYF.